The count of the clone carrying this T cell receptor beta chain is one. At one boundary the junction diverges from the germline segment, which might be a read error. The sample originates from a study of control samples from healthy donors and cancer patients. Germline CDR1 is SGHRS and CDR2 is YFSETQ. This CDR3 has 14 amino acids. The repertoire was sequenced with immunoSEQ multiplex PCR; TCRdb's copy has only in-frame clones and lacks some. This table holds 100,000 to 150,000 clones, about nine tenths found once. This chain uses TRBV5-1 with TRBJ2-2, with D uncertain. This TCR came from a man younger than 35 in good health. The specimen was blood. The CDR3 coding sequence is TGCGCCAGCAGCGCAACCCGGAACGCCGGGGAGCTGTTTTTT. This translates into CASSATRNAGELFF. The full variable domain, with the rest looked up from reference TRBV5-1 and TRBJ2-2, is KAGVTQTPRYLIKTRGQQVTLSCSPISGHRSVSWYQQTPGQGLQFLFEYFSETQRNKGNFPGRFSGRQFSNSRSEMNVSTLELGDSALYLCASSATRNAGELFFGEGSRLTVL.